The 8 T cell receptor beta chains in this list originate from one sample, sequenced in a study of tumor-infiltrating lymphocytes in oesophageal squamous cell carcinoma. Using its own MiXCR run on the PCR reads, TCRdb lists one record per CDR3 protein. The table lists fewer than 20,000 distinct CDR3 sequences, around two fifths of them singletons. Sequenced sample: esophageal tumor tissue. These receptor sequences come from a male donor with esophageal squamous cell carcinoma.

This clonotype showed up many times. The chain carries TRBV5-4 and TRBJ2-1, with TRBD2 as a possible D gene (5 bases). V was cut by 0 bases and J by 10 bases, with 14 bases left in between. The V gene's germline CDR1 is SGHNT and CDR2 YYREEE (reference sequence). CDR3 length: 14 amino acids. The CDR3 here is CASSLAVGRTEQFF. The CDR3 bases are TGTGCCAGCAGCTTGGCTGTTGGGAGAACCGAGCAGTTCTTC.

This clonotype was counted many times. The rearrangement links TRBV12-3 or TRBV12-4 to TRBJ2-1, with D tentatively TRBD1 (5 bases). The CDR3 spans 12 residues. The V end lost 8 bases, the J end lost 9 bases, and 14 bases lay between the germline ends. CDR3 in amino acids: CASGTSRGEQFF. CDR3 nucleotide sequence: TGTGCCAGCGGAACCTCAAGGGGTGAGCAGTTCTTC.

This clonotype turned up a few times. J is TRBJ2-3 and V is TRBV20-1; 7 bases map to TRBD2. CDR1 is DFQATT, CDR2 SNEGSKA, per germline (reference sequence). There are 16 residues in the CDR3. Trimming cost V 0 bases and J 7 bases; bases outside gene matches: 13. For the CDR3, the DNA is TGCAGTGCTAGAGATCTCCGCGGGAGTTCGCCCCATACGCAGTATTTT. Its translation is CSARDLRGSSPHTQYF.

About this clonotype: A much larger clone differs from this one at a single base, so this may be a read error. CDR3 DNA: TGCGCCAGCAGCTTACGCCGGGACGGCGGAGTTTACGAGCAGTTCTTC. It codes for CASSLRRDGGVYEQFF. The chain is built from TRBV5-1 and TRBJ2-4; either TRBD1 or TRBD2 may fit D (5 bases each). The end of the DNA is better explained by TRBJ2-1, so the J call may be wrong. Germline assignment: CDR1 SGHRS and CDR2 YFSETQ. This CDR3 is built from 16 residues.

This clonotype was observed at least ten times. The rearrangement links TRBV6-1 to TRBJ1-5; TRBD1 is a possible D gene (6 bases). Trimming shortened V by 7 bases and J by 0 bases, and 16 bases separated the two germline ends. The CDR3 has 16 residues. Germline-derived CDR1 and CDR2 are MNHNS and SASEGT. CDR3 DNA: TGTGCCAGCATTCTAGGGGGATTTAATAGCAATCAGCCCCAGCATTTT. Translating it yields CASILGGFNSNQPQHF.

The chain links TRBV12-3 or TRBV12-4 to TRBJ2-2; 11 bases align to TRBD2. This CDR3 comprises 18 residues. V shed 0 bases and J 5 bases; nucleotides not matched to a gene: 8. The CDR3 here is CASSLALVAGGITGELFF. CDR3 sequence (DNA): TGTGCCAGCAGTTTAGCGCTAGTAGCGGGAGGGATAACCGGGGAGCTGTTTTTT.

There are many counts of this clonotype. In nucleotides, the CDR3 is TGTGCCAGCAGCTTAATGGGGGGACCCTACGAGCAGTACTTC. Encoded protein: CASSLMGGPYEQYF. This chain joins TRBV7-2 and TRBJ2-7; D might be TRBD2 (6 bases). Trimming took 2 bases from V and 2 from J, leaving 10 bases between them. Germline CDR1 reads SGHTA; CDR2 reads FQGNSA. The CDR3 is 14 amino acids.

This clonotype was observed once. V is TRBV7-2 and J is TRBJ1-2; weak D call: TRBD1 (5 bases). CDR1 and CDR2 (germline): SGHTA, FQGNSA. V was clipped by 4 bases and J by 4 bases, with 13 bases between them. The CDR3 covers 14 residues. Here the CDR3 DNA reads TGTGCCAGCAGCTATAGCGTAGGGGCCTATGGCTACACCTTC. Its protein is CASSYSVGAYGYTF.